The 22 T cell receptor beta chains listed next were all sequenced from one sample in a study of a mutant IDH1 vaccine in newly diagnosed glioma. TCRdb keeps only in-frame clones here, not all; method: immunoSEQ multiplex PCR. The sample gives roughly 38,000 clones, approximately 92% of which show up once; over 15% is in the top ten. Time point of the sample: baseline, week 1 (first vaccination visit). Described treatment: pre-vaccination baseline after standard-of-care therapy. Specimen: PBMCs, collected from a glioma patient treated with radiotherapy, temozolomide or both. These receptor sequences come from a man younger than 35 with glioma.

CDR3 amino acids: CASSDRGGRDTQYF. The CDR3, as DNA: TGTGCCAGCAGTGACAGGGGAGGTAGGGATACGCAGTATTTT. The chain joins TRBV6-1 to TRBJ2-3, with D perhaps TRBD1 or TRBD2 (6 bases each). CDR1 MNHNS and CDR2 SASEGT come from the germline V gene. V lost 3 bases to trimming and J lost 6 bases, with 13 bases between them. The CDR3 is 14 amino acids.

The genes are TRBV19 and TRBJ1-4, with D perhaps matching TRBD1 (5 bases). Germline V gives CDR1 LNHDA, CDR2 SQIVND (reference sequence). Trimming shortened V by 7 bases and J by 8 bases, and 14 bases separated the two germline ends. The CDR3 runs to 13 residues. The CDR3: CASKKGKGEKLFF. CDR3 bases: TGTGCCAGTAAGAAGGGGAAGGGGGAAAAACTGTTTTTT.

This chain joins TRBV19 and TRBJ2-1, with 8 bases that match TRBD2. The CDR3 runs 15 residues. J lost 2 bases, V lost 3 bases, and 3 bases had no gene match. Per the germline V gene, CDR1 is LNHDA and CDR2 is SQIVND (reference sequence). The CDR3 DNA reads as TGTGCCAGTAGTATCAGCGGGAGTACCTACAATGAGCAGTTCTTC. It translates to CASSISGSTYNEQFF.

This chain links TRBV19 with TRBJ1-5; possibly TRBD1 for D (6 bases). The CDR3 covers 13 residues. The germline V and J ends were trimmed by 4 bases and 7 bases, with 11 bases remaining between them. The germline V gene has CDR1 LNHDA and CDR2 SQIVND (reference sequence). Here the CDR3 reads CASSRTALQPQHF. DNA for the CDR3: TGTGCCAGTAGTAGGACAGCGCTCCAGCCCCAGCATTTT.

The CDR3 spells CASSEAGTGGIEQYF. For the CDR3, the DNA is TGTGCCAGCAGTGAAGCAGGGACAGGGGGAATCGAGCAGTACTTC. V is TRBV6-1 and J is TRBJ2-7; 11 bases map to TRBD1. The ends lost 0 bases at V and 6 bases at J; junction bases unmatched: 4. Germline CDR1 reads MNHNS; CDR2 reads SASEGT. The CDR3 length is 15 residues.

V gene TRBV6-6 combines with J gene TRBJ1-1, with a weak D call TRBD1 (5 bases). Germline assignment: CDR1 MNHNY and CDR2 SVGAGI (reference sequence). CDR3 length equals 14 residues. With 2 bases removed from V and 8 bases from J, the gap between germline ends came to 15 bases. The CDR3 bases are TGTGCCAGCAGTTACGGTCGGGGCACTTCGGAAGCTTTCTTT. Its translation is CASSYGRGTSEAFF.

This clone was seen once. V gene TRBV19 combines with J gene TRBJ2-7; D is uncertain. In germline, CDR1 is LNHDA, CDR2 SQIVND (reference sequence). This CDR3 has 12 amino acids. V lost 5 bases to trimming and J lost 0 bases, with 5 bases between them. Here the CDR3 DNA reads TGTGCCAGTAGTTCCGGCTCCTACGAGCAGTACTTC. This sequence encodes CASSSGSYEQYF.

In its sample, this clone was seen once. The genes are TRBV6-5 and TRBJ1-1; D unclear. The V end lost 4 bases, the J end lost 5 bases, and 11 bases lay between the germline ends. The CDR3 covers 13 residues. Germline V CDR1 and CDR2: MNHEY, SVGAGI. The CDR3 reads CASSSERGTEAFF. The CDR3 DNA reads TGTGCCAGCAGTTCGGAACGAGGAACTGAAGCTTTCTTT.

The J gene is TRBJ2-7, the V gene TRBV21-1; the table gives TRBD1 as D, unverified against the DNA. TRBV21-1 has pseudogene status. CDR3 length: 15 amino acids. CDR3 bases: TGTGCCAGCAGCAAAGTGGGGACAGCTACCTACGAGCAGTACTTC. Protein sequence: CASSKVGTATYEQYF.

This CDR3 reads CSAAGGTGGSGANVLTF. The CDR3 DNA reads as TGCAGCGCCGCAGGGGGGACAGGGGGCTCCGGGGCCAACGTCCTGACTTTC. The rearrangement links TRBV29-1 to TRBJ2-6; 12 bases are shared with TRBD1. The junction had 11 bases not matched to a gene; V was cut back by 7 bases and J by 4 bases. This CDR3 region has 17 residues. Per the germline V gene, CDR1 is SQVTM and CDR2 is ANQGSEA.

The chain couples TRBV4-1 to TRBJ1-2; D unclear. The CDR3 length is 15 residues. In germline, CDR1 is MGHRA, CDR2 YSYEKL. The V gene lost 1 base and the J gene lost 3 bases, with 12 bases spanning the gap. The CDR3 nucleotides are TGCGCCAGCAGCCAAGGGAGGACCGGGGACTATGGCTACACCTTC. Its translation is CASSQGRTGDYGYTF.

The gene calls are TRBV6-5 and TRBJ2-5, with D perhaps matching TRBD1 (5 bases). The germline gives CDR1 MNHEY, CDR2 SVGAGI. CDR3 length equals 13 residues. The germline V and J ends were trimmed by 7 bases and 7 bases, with 16 bases remaining between them. CDR3 loop: CASTQGQRGTQYF. The CDR3 nucleotides are TGTGCCAGCACTCAGGGCCAAAGGGGGACCCAGTACTTC.

The chain employs TRBV4-2 and TRBJ2-6, with D maybe TRBD2 (7 bases). CDR1 and CDR2 from the germline V gene are LGHNA and YNFKEQ. The CDR3 spans 17 residues. V was clipped by 6 bases and J by 0 bases, with 15 bases between them. The CDR3 here is CASSLVRGGSGANVLTF. The CDR3 DNA reads as TGTGCCAGCAGTCTCGTTAGGGGGGGCTCTGGGGCCAACGTCCTGACTTTC.

The gene calls are TRBV6-6 and TRBJ2-3; 9 bases are a match to TRBD2. Germline assignment: CDR1 MNHNY and CDR2 SVGAGI (reference sequence). Unmatched junction bases numbered 8, after V lost 5 bases and J lost 5 bases. The CDR3 length is 15 residues. CDR3 sequence (DNA): TGTGCCAGCAGTAACCCCGAGCGGGAGGTAGATACGCAGTATTTT. Protein: CASSNPEREVDTQYF.

The chain carries TRBV7-2 and TRBJ2-7; weak D call: TRBD1 (5 bases). Germline V gene sequence: CDR1 SGHTA, CDR2 FQGNSA. Trimming cost V 3 bases and J 6 bases, with 18 bases left between them. The CDR3 length is 15 residues. The CDR3 loop reads CASSLGRRVSSEQYF. In DNA, the CDR3 is TGTGCCAGCAGCTTGGGGCGCAGGGTTTCGAGCGAGCAGTACTTC.

The V call is TRBV7-8, the J call TRBJ1-2; no firm D call. The V and J ends lost 5 bases and 2 bases respectively, with 12 bases between them. From germline, CDR1 is SGHVS and CDR2 FQNEAQ. The length of the CDR3 is 14 residues. The CDR3 nucleotides are TGTGCCAGCAGCCTATTGGCGGCAAACTATGGCTACACCTTC. It is translated as CASSLLAANYGYTF.

V gene TRBV6-1 combines with J gene TRBJ1-6; D remains unclear. The CDR3 is 13 residues long. Per the germline V gene, CDR1 is MNHNS and CDR2 is SASEGT. V lost 6 bases and J lost 4, with 7 bases in between. The CDR3 loop reads CASSLMYNSPLHF. DNA of the CDR3: TGTGCCAGCAGCCTGATGTATAATTCACCCCTCCACTTT.

The V and J genes are TRBV20-1 and TRBJ2-5, with 8 bases matching TRBD1. J was trimmed by 5 bases and V by 4 bases; bases with no gene match: 0. The CDR3 sequence is 11 residues long. CDR1 and CDR2 from the germline V gene are DFQATT and SNEGSKA (reference sequence). CDR3 in amino acids: CSATGGETQYF. CDR3 coding DNA: TGCAGTGCTACAGGGGGCGAGACCCAGTACTTC.

The CDR3 is CASSLRSADTQYF. In DNA, the CDR3 is TGTGCCAGCAGTTTACGGTCCGCAGATACGCAGTATTTT. This chain links TRBV28 with TRBJ2-3; D is unresolved. V lost 2 bases and J 4 bases, leaving 7 bases between the germline ends. Germline V gene lookup returns CDR1 MDHEN and CDR2 SYDVKM. The CDR3 covers 13 residues.

This chain uses TRBV12-5 with TRBJ1-1; D is possibly TRBD1 (6 bases). The ends were cut back, 7 bases at V and 0 bases at J, with 12 bases in the middle. This CDR3 region has 14 residues. Germline CDR1 LGHNT, CDR2 FRNRAP. The CDR3 DNA follows: TGTGCTAGTGAGGACAGTTCCATGAACACTGAAGCTTTCTTT. This encodes CASEDSSMNTEAFF.

The chain employs TRBV30 and TRBJ1-1; D is possibly TRBD1 (5 bases). Between the trimmed V and J ends, which lost 2 bases and 7 bases, there was a span of 14 bases. The CDR3 extends over 13 amino acids. Germline V gene data show CDR1 as GTSNPN and CDR2 as SVGIG (reference sequence). The CDR3 spells CAWSLGRGGEAFF. CDR3 nucleotides: TGTGCCTGGAGTCTCGGACGCGGGGGTGAAGCTTTCTTT.

The chain couples TRBV5-1 to TRBJ2-7; 8 positions match TRBD1. The CDR3 length is 15 residues. Germline V gene data show CDR1 as SGHRS and CDR2 as YFSETQ. V lost 4 bases, J lost 3 bases, and 9 bases stayed unmatched. In DNA, the CDR3 is TGCGCCAGCAGCCCCTCGGGACAGGAGGACTACGAGCAGTACTTC. Translation: CASSPSGQEDYEQYF.